Shown below are 17 T cell receptor beta chains from a single sample sequenced in a study of T cells in Graves' hyperthyroidism and ophthalmopathy. RNA transcripts served as the template for amplifying TCR beta CDR3 regions. The HTBI primer set served for first-round RT-PCR of the TCR CDR3. TCRdb itself ran the multiplex PCR reads through MiXCR, one entry per CDR3 protein. The sample carries approximately 530,000 distinct CDR3 sequences, about a sixth recorded once. The sequenced sample was blood. The receptors here all came from a woman under 30 with Graves' hyperthyroidism.

Comments on this clonotype: The germline gene is not matched at one end of the junction; a read error may be the cause. The chain joins TRBV6-1 to TRBJ1-3; D is unresolved. The CDR3 sequence is 14 residues long. From germline, CDR1 is MNHNS and CDR2 SASEGT. The CDR3 sequence: CASSEGFGGNTIYF. The CDR3 nucleotides are TGTGCCAGCAGCGAAGGATTTGGGGGAAACACCATATATTTT.

Ten or more counts support this clonotype. The chain is built from TRBV3-1 and TRBJ2-4, with D hard to call. The CDR3 has 13 amino acids. CDR1 LGHDT and CDR2 YNNKEL come from the germline V gene (reference sequence). V dropped 4 bases and J dropped 7 bases, with 11 bases sitting between them. The CDR3 region has the DNA TGTGCCAGCAGCCTAAACCCGCCCAACATTCAGTACTTC. It translates to CASSLNPPNIQYF.

This clonotype was counted at least ten times. The chain is built from TRBV2 and TRBJ1-6, with D possibly matching TRBD1 (6 bases). The germline gives CDR1 SNHLY, CDR2 FYNNEI. The CDR3 is made up of 14 amino acids. V was clipped by 2 bases and J by 8 bases, with 10 bases between them. CDR3 amino acids: CASSETGNDSPLHF. In DNA, the CDR3 is TGTGCCAGCAGTGAAACAGGGAACGATTCACCCCTCCACTTT. Supplemented by reference TRBV2 and TRBJ1-6, the full variable domain reads EPEVTQTPSHQVTQMGQEVILRCVPISNHLYFYWYRQILGQKVEFLVSFYNNEISEKSEIFDDQFSVERPDGSNFTLKIRSTKLEDSAMYFCASSETGNDSPLHFGNGTRLTVT.

The chain combines TRBV15 with TRBJ2-1; unclear D gene. Trimming removed 0 bases at V and 9 bases at J, with 6 bases between. From germline, CDR1 is LNHNV and CDR2 YYDKDF (reference sequence). The CDR3 covers 12 residues. DNA of the CDR3: TGTGCCACCAGCAGAGAATTTGGTGAGCAGTTCTTC. Its protein product is CATSREFGEQFF.

The chain is built from TRBV5-5 and TRBJ2-5; weak D call: TRBD2 (6 bases). Trimming removed 0 bases at V and 4 bases at J, with 19 bases between. Germline V gene lookup returns CDR1 SGHKS and CDR2 YYEKEE (reference sequence). The CDR3 runs to 17 residues. The CDR3 loop reads CASSLAVGLATRETQYF. As DNA, the CDR3 is TGTGCCAGCAGCTTGGCCGTGGGGCTAGCGACAAGAGAGACCCAGTACTTC.

Many counts were recorded for this clonotype. The rearrangement uses TRBV2 and TRBJ2-7; D remains ambiguous. This CDR3 has 14 amino acids. Germline values: CDR1 SNHLY, CDR2 FYNNEI. V was cut by 3 bases and J by 3 bases, with 12 bases left in between. The CDR3, as DNA: TGTGCCAGCAGTGATGGTATCTGGAGCTACGAGCAGTACTTC. Translating gives CASSDGIWSYEQYF.

CDR3 in DNA: TGTGCCAGCTCAAAAAATAGCAATCAGCCCCAGCATTTT. Translated: CASSKNSNQPQHF. J is TRBJ1-5 and V is TRBV18; no firm D call. Trimming pared 5 bases from V and 0 bases from J, leaving 5 bases between. The germline V gene has CDR1 KGHSH and CDR2 LQKENI. CDR3 length equals 13 residues.

The table lists this clonotype with many counts. CDR3 sequence: CSARDLRAETQYF. DNA for the CDR3: TGCAGTGCTAGAGATCTCAGGGCGGAGACCCAGTACTTC. The rearrangement links TRBV20-1 to TRBJ2-5; D possibly corresponds to TRBD1 (5 bases). The CDR3 has 13 residues. Germline V gene lookup returns CDR1 DFQATT and CDR2 SNEGSKA (reference sequence). Trimming took 0 bases from V and 5 from J, leaving 10 bases between them.

This clonotype was seen many times. The chain has TRBV2 and TRBJ2-5; the D gene is possibly TRBD1 (5 bases). CDR1 is SNHLY, CDR2 FYNNEI, per germline. The V end lost 6 bases, the J end lost 5 bases, and 10 bases lay between the germline ends. There are 12 residues in the CDR3. CDR3 loop: CASRRGWETQYF. The CDR3 DNA is TGTGCCAGCAGAAGGGGTTGGGAGACCCAGTACTTC.

This clonotype was observed at least ten times. CDR3 protein: CSALLGAGGNQPQHF. CDR3 in DNA: TGCAGTGCCCTTCTAGGAGCAGGAGGCAATCAGCCCCAGCATTTT. J is TRBJ1-5 and V is TRBV20-1, with D uncertain. The CDR3 totals 15 residues. V gave up 6 bases and J gave up 2 bases, with 17 bases separating them. CDR1 and CDR2 from the germline V gene are DFQATT and SNEGSKA (reference sequence).

The gene calls are TRBV27 and TRBJ1-1; D possibly corresponds to TRBD1 (5 bases). Germline V gene sequence: CDR1 MNHEY, CDR2 SMNVEV (reference sequence). V shed 1 base and J shed 1 base, with 10 bases lying between them. The CDR3 is 15 amino acids. In DNA form, the CDR3 reads TGTGCCAGCAGTTTATTCTCGGGGGGGAACACTGAAGCTTTCTTT. Protein: CASSLFSGGNTEAFF.

With respect to this clonotype: With a much larger clone just one base away, this may be a read error. This is likely a read error, given that the CDR3 carries no conserved phenylalanine or tryptophan at its end. The rearrangement links TRBV2 to TRBJ1-2, with 12 bases matching TRBD1. The CDR3 is 14 residues long. Looked up from germline, CDR1 is SNHLY and CDR2 is FYNNEI. V shed 4 bases, J shed 8 bases, and the junction held 5 bases outside the gene matches. Written as DNA, the CDR3 is TGTGCCAGCAGTGCCGGGACAGGGGGCGCAGGCTACACCTCC. Translating it yields CASSAGTGGAGYTS.

V gene TRBV7-6 combines with J gene TRBJ1-3; D is undetermined. Germline CDR1 and CDR2: SGHVS and FNYEAQ. The CDR3 covers 16 residues. Deletions cut 0 bases from V and 0 bases from J, with 9 bases between. The CDR3 DNA reads as TGTGCCAGCAGCTTAGCAGAGGTAGACTCTGGAAACACCATATATTTT. It encodes CASSLAEVDSGNTIYF.

V usage is TRBV7-9 and J usage is TRBJ1-4; no definite D call. This CDR3 has 12 amino acids. Trimming left V 5 bases short and J 7 bases short, with 8 bases between. Germline-derived CDR1 and CDR2 are SEHNR and FQNEAQ (reference sequence). CDR3 DNA: TGTGCCAGCAGCCCCGATAGTGAAAAACTGTTTTTT. Its translation: CASSPDSEKLFF.

Ten or more counts support this clonotype. The chain carries TRBV7-9 and TRBJ2-7, with TRBD1 matching over 8 bases. This CDR3 has 15 amino acids. V shed 5 bases, J shed 2 bases, and the junction held 8 bases outside the gene matches. Germline CDR1 is SEHNR and CDR2 is FQNEAQ (reference sequence). In DNA form, the CDR3 reads TGTGCCAGCAGCACCTCGACAGGGGCGGCCTACGAGCAGTACTTC. As protein: CASSTSTGAAYEQYF.

This chain connects TRBV5-8 to TRBJ2-6; D ambiguous. V was clipped by 0 bases and J by 4 bases, with 8 bases between them. The CDR3 is 15 residues long. Germline V gives CDR1 SGHTS, CDR2 YDEGEE. In DNA form, the CDR3 reads TGTGCCAGCAGCTTGGCCCCGACGGGGGCCAACGTCCTGACTTTC. Translating it yields CASSLAPTGANVLTF.

This clonotype has a handful of counts. V is TRBV19 and J is TRBJ2-7; 9 bases match TRBD1. Unmatched junction bases numbered 8, after V lost 6 bases and J lost 2 bases. The germline V gene encodes CDR1 LNHDA and CDR2 SQIVND (reference sequence). The CDR3 has 15 amino acids. The DNA for the CDR3 is TGTGCCAGTAGGGACCGACAGGGGGTTCCCTACGAGCAGTACTTC. This codes for CASRDRQGVPYEQYF.